This T cell receptor (beta chain) was sequenced during a study of beta chain features in type 1 diabetes. Unmatched junction bases numbered 7, after V lost 3 bases and J lost 1 base. Germline values: CDR1 GTSNPN, CDR2 SVGIG (reference sequence). This CDR3 spans 15 amino acids. In all sorted populations, purity surpassed 98%. A few counts support this clone. The antigen is undetermined. Study outcomes and limitations: Over-representation of high TCR-expressing cells was a possible consequence of cDNA sequencing. When Type 1 diabetes patients were examined, their TCRB CDR3s proved moderately but significantly shorter in all four CD4+ subsets. Sampled from patients, naive, central memory and Treg TCRB repertoires appeared more similar than those sampled from healthy donors.

Investigators reverse transcribed all isolated RNA, so they sequenced expressed TCRB transcripts. Only in-frame clones appear in the TCRdb table, and some are missing; sequencing was by immunoSEQ multiplex PCR. Here the sample spans hundreds of thousands of clones, around an eighth being singletons. Input material: naive CD4+ T cells from blood. The rearrangement links TRBV30 to TRBJ1-1; 8 nucleotides line up with TRBD1. The sequence came from a man younger than 35 with type 1 diabetes. The CDR3 sequence: CAWRTPGQANTEAFF. CDR3 nucleotides: TGTGCCTGGAGGACTCCGGGACAGGCGAACACTGAAGCTTTCTTT.